Listed below are T cell receptor beta chains from one sample, sequenced in a study of OX40 agonist ivuxolimab in advanced cancers. Profiled with immunoSEQ multiplex PCR; TCRdb holds only in-frame clones, not every one. Here the sample spans 30,000 to 35,000 clones, 65% to 85% being singletons. Here the sequenced sample was CD4+ or CD8+ T cells sorted from blood, taken in a trial of the OX40 agonist ivuxolimab. The receptors come from an adult with an advanced solid tumor such as melanoma, head and neck, liver or kidney cancer. CDR3s include the opening cysteine and the closing phenylalanine or tryptophan. The listing skips clone size in some rows; elsewhere it reads once, few, many or a size class.

len: 14
abundance: .
j_gene: TRBJ2-5
v_gene: TRBV5-1
CDR3aa: CASSPQDYQETQYF

len: 12
abundance: .
j_gene: TRBJ2-3
v_gene: TRBV29-1
CDR3aa: CSVDDFTDTQYF

len: 15
abundance: .
j_gene: TRBJ2-1
v_gene: TRBV5-1
CDR3aa: CASSLFGNSYNEQFF

len: 15
abundance: .
j_gene: TRBJ1-1
v_gene: TRBV5-1
CDR3aa: CASSLTTGGNTEAFF

len: 13
abundance: few
j_gene: TRBJ2-1
v_gene: TRBV27
CDR3aa: CASSRTGRNEQFF

len: 14
abundance: .
j_gene: TRBJ1-1
v_gene: TRBV7-8
CDR3aa: CASSSTGGNTEAFF

len: 17
abundance: few
j_gene: TRBJ2-1
v_gene: TRBV7-8
CDR3aa: CASTTLSFVRPYNEQFF

len: 17
abundance: .
j_gene: TRBJ2-6
v_gene: TRBV6-4
CDR3aa: CASSDSGPDSGANVLTF

len: 14
abundance: .
j_gene: TRBJ2-3
v_gene: TRBV7-2
CDR3aa: CASSFEIITDTQYF

len: 14
abundance: .
j_gene: TRBJ1-4
v_gene: TRBV5-4
CDR3aa: CASSPRTGGGKLFF

len: 13
abundance: .
j_gene: TRBJ2-1
v_gene: TRBV27
CDR3aa: CASSHRASNEQFF

len: 14
abundance: .
j_gene: TRBJ2-7
v_gene: TRBV5-4
CDR3aa: CASHVGRDMREQYF

len: 14
abundance: .
j_gene: TRBJ2-1
v_gene: TRBV9
CDR3aa: CASSGQGLVNEQFF

len: 14
abundance: .
j_gene: TRBJ2-3
v_gene: TRBV5-4
CDR3aa: CASSFWGGTDTQYF

len: 13
abundance: .
j_gene: TRBJ2-2
v_gene: TRBV7-6
CDR3aa: CASSLLGTGELFF